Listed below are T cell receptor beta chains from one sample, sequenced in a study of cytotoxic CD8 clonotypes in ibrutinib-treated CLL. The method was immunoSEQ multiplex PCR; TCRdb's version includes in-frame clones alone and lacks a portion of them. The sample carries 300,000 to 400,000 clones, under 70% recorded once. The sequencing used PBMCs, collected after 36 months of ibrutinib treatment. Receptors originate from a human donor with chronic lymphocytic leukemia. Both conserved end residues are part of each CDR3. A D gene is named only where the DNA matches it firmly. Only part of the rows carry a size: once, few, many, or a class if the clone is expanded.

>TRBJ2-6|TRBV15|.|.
CATDRGGSSGANVLTF
TGTGCCACCGACAGGGGAGGGAGCTCTGGGGCCAACGTCCTGACTTTC
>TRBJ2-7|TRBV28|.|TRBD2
CASSFRGGSSYEQYF
TGTGCCAGCAGTTTTCGAGGCGGGAGTTCCTACGAGCAGTACTTC
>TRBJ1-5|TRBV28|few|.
CASSPRQLTQPQHF
TGTGCCAGCAGCCCGAGACAGTTGACTCAGCCCCAGCATTTT
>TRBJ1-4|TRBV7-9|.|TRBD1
CASSYRDRTNEKLFF
TGTGCCAGCAGCTACCGGGACAGAACTAATGAAAAACTGTTTTTT
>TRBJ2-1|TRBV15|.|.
CATSRVANEQFF
TGTGCCACCAGCAGAGTAGCTAATGAGCAGTTCTTC
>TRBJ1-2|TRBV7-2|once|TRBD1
CASSLAQGLGYTF
TGTGCCAGCAGCTTAGCACAGGGGTTGGGCTACACCTTC
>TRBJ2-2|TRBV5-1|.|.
CASSLSKGSPTGELFF
TGCGCCAGCAGCTTGTCGAAAGGGTCCCCCACCGGGGAGCTGTTTTTT
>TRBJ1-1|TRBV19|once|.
CASSTVGGPEAFF
TGTGCCAGTAGTACGGTTGGGGGGCCTGAAGCTTTCTTT
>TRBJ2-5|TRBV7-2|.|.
CASSLVQGGETQYF
TGTGCCAGCAGCTTAGTTCAGGGGGGGGAGACCCAGTACTTC
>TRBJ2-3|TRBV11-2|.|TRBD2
CASSPGTITTDTQYF
TGTGCCAGCAGCCCCGGGACTATAACCACAGATACGCAGTATTTT
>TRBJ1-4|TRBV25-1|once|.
CASSERSGRWEKLFF
TGTGCCAGCAGTGAAAGGTCTGGGAGGTGGGAAAAACTGTTTTTT
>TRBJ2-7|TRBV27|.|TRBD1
CASSLGTGIEQYF
TGTGCCAGCAGTCTAGGGACAGGGATCGAGCAGTACTTC
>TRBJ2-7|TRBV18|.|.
CASSPTPYEQYF
TGTGCCAGCTCACCGACCCCGTACGAGCAGTACTTC
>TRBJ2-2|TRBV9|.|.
CASSVTSENTGELFF
TGTGCCAGCAGCGTAACTTCGGAGAACACCGGGGAGCTGTTTTTT
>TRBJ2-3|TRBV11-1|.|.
CASSFQGPRDTQYF
TGTGCCAGCAGCTTCCAGGGTCCTAGAGATACGCAGTATTTT
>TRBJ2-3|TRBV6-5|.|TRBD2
CASSYVAGVTDTQYF
TGTGCCAGCAGTTACGTAGCGGGAGTAACAGATACGCAGTATTTT
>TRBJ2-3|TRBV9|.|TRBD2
CASSVVAGESDTQYF
TGTGCCAGCAGCGTAGTAGCGGGAGAATCAGATACGCAGTATTTT
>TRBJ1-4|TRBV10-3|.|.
CAISGQDVHLFF
TGTGCCATCAGTGGCCAGGACGTACATCTGTTTTTT
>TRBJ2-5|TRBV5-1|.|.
CASSLYVDQETQYF
TGCGCCAGCAGCTTGTATGTGGACCAAGAGACCCAGTACTTC
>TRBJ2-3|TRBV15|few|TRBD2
CATSKASGRMYF
TGTGCCACCAGCAAGGCTAGCGGGAGGATGTATTTT
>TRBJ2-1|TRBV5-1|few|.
CASSVMRPGEQFF
TGCGCCAGCAGCGTCATGAGACCGGGTGAGCAGTTCTTC
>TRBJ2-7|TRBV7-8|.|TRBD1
CASSPWTGGNGGEQYF
TGTGCCAGCAGCCCATGGACAGGGGGCAATGGTGGCGAGCAGTACTTC
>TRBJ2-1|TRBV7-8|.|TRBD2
CASSPVLAGAYNEQFF
TGTGCCAGCAGCCCAGTTCTAGCGGGGGCCTACAATGAGCAGTTCTTC